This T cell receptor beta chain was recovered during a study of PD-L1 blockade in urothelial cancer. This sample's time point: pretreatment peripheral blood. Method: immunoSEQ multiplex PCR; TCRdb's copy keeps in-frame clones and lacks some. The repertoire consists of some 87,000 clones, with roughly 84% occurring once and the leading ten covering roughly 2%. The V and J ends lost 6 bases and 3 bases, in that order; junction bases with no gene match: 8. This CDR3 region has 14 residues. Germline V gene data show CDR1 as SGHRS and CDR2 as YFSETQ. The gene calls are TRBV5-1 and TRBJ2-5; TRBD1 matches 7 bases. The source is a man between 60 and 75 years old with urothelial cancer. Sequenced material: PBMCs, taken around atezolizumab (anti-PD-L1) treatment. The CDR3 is CASTLIGGEETQYF. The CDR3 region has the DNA TGCGCCAGCACCTTAATAGGGGGCGAAGAGACCCAGTACTTC.